These 23 T cell receptor beta chains came from one sample sequenced in a study of blood T cell repertoires in COVID-19. Here immunoSEQ multiplex PCR was the method, and the copy in TCRdb shows in-frame clones only, minus some. The sample lists 190,000 or so clones, roughly four fifths occurring once. What was sequenced was PBMCs or T cells enriched from blood (not recorded which). The receptor set was obtained from a man in his forties or fifties who had recovered from COVID-19.

This clone was seen once. The genes are TRBV11-2 and TRBJ2-2; the match to TRBD1 covers 8 bases. Trimming took 6 bases from V and 4 from J; bases not matched to a gene: 10. Germline values: CDR1 SGHAT, CDR2 FQNNGV. The CDR3 is 16 residues long. The CDR3: CASRPGGATGTGELFF. In DNA, the CDR3 is TGTGCCAGCAGACCAGGGGGCGCGACGGGCACCGGGGAGCTGTTTTTT.

V is TRBV11-2 and J is TRBJ2-5; 13 bases are shared with TRBD2. CDR3 length: 17 amino acids. V gave up 8 bases and J gave up 5 bases; unmatched junction bases: 14. The germline V gene has CDR1 SGHAT and CDR2 FQNNGV. CDR3: CASRKLAGGPHLETQYF. Written as DNA, the CDR3 is TGTGCCAGCCGGAAACTAGCGGGGGGGCCCCATCTCGAGACCCAGTACTTC.

V is TRBV6-2 or TRBV6-3 and J is TRBJ1-5, with D maybe TRBD1 (5 bases). Between the trimmed V and J ends, which lost 6 bases and 6 bases, there was a span of 18 bases. The germline gives CDR1 MNHEY, CDR2 SVGEGT. The CDR3 has 15 amino acids. Here the CDR3 reads CASSGARGIAQPQHF. CDR3 nucleotides: TGTGCCAGCAGCGGGGCGCGGGGGATAGCTCAGCCCCAGCATTTT.

V gene TRBV10-3 combines with J gene TRBJ1-1; no firm D call. The ends were cut back, 6 bases at V and 1 base at J, with 9 bases in the middle. Germline loops: CDR1 ENHRY, CDR2 SYGVKD. The CDR3 totals 13 residues. This CDR3 is CAIRLGGNTEAFF. The CDR3 DNA reads as TGTGCCATCAGATTAGGAGGGAACACTGAAGCTTTCTTT.

The chain links TRBV6-5 to TRBJ2-4; 7 bases fit TRBD1. The CDR3 runs to 15 residues. The germline V gene encodes CDR1 MNHEY and CDR2 SVGAGI. V lost 6 bases, J lost 2 bases, and 7 bases stayed unmatched. Here the CDR3 DNA reads TGTGCCAGCAGAGATCGACAGGGACCCAAAAACATTCAGTACTTC. Its protein product is CASRDRQGPKNIQYF.

The rearrangement links TRBV5-1 to TRBJ2-2, with D unclear. Trimming pared 3 bases from V and 1 base from J, leaving 16 bases between. This CDR3 is built from 17 residues. The V gene's germline CDR1 is SGHRS and CDR2 YFSETQ. The CDR3 reads CASSWNVVRGNTGELFF. The CDR3 nucleotides are TGCGCCAGCAGCTGGAATGTGGTACGCGGGAACACCGGGGAGCTGTTTTTT. Together with reference TRBV5-1 and TRBJ2-2, the CDR3 gives the full variable domain: KAGVTQTPRYLIKTRGQQVTLSCSPISGHRSVSWYQQTPGQGLQFLFEYFSETQRNKGNFPGRFSGRQFSNSRSEMNVSTLELGDSALYLCASSWNVVRGNTGELFFGEGSRLTVL.

The V gene is TRBV27, the J gene TRBJ1-5; no clear D. This CDR3 spans 14 amino acids. The V and J ends lost 6 bases and 0 bases respectively, with 9 bases between them. CDR1 and CDR2 from the germline V gene are MNHEY and SMNVEV (reference sequence). The CDR3 DNA reads TGTGCCAGCAGCGGAGGGTATAGCAATCAGCCCCAGCATTTT. Amino acids: CASSGGYSNQPQHF.

The rearrangement links TRBV4-3 to TRBJ1-1; 8 bases are a match to TRBD1. From germline, CDR1 is LGHNA and CDR2 YSLEER. The V gene end was trimmed by 4 bases and the J gene end by 10 bases; junction bases not matched to a gene: 14. This CDR3 spans 15 amino acids. CDR3: CASSPDRGRSGLAFF. CDR3 nucleotide sequence: TGCGCCAGCAGCCCCGACAGGGGTCGATCGGGCTTAGCTTTCTTT.

This sequence joins TRBV18 and TRBJ1-1; D is perhaps TRBD1 (5 bases). Germline V gene lookup returns CDR1 KGHSH and CDR2 LQKENI. Trimming cost V 6 bases and J 3 bases, with 14 bases left between them. The CDR3 totals 14 residues. Written as DNA, the CDR3 is TGTGCCAGCTCCCCGTGGCAGGGCGACACTGAAGCTTTCTTT. Translating it yields CASSPWQGDTEAFF.

The gene calls are TRBV4-1 and TRBJ1-2; D unresolved. V was clipped by 0 bases and J by 2 bases, with 10 bases between them. The CDR3 contains 15 residues. Germline CDR1 and CDR2: MGHRA and YSYEKL. The CDR3 region has the DNA TGCGCCAGCAGCCAAGAACGGCAGCGCAACTATGGCTACACCTTC. Translated: CASSQERQRNYGYTF.

The J gene is TRBJ1-5, the V gene TRBV2, with TRBD1 identical over 9 bases. V lost 6 bases to trimming and J lost 6 bases; unmatched junction nucleotides: 9. The CDR3 is made up of 15 amino acids. Germline V gene lookup returns CDR1 SNHLY and CDR2 FYNNEI. This chain's CDR3 is CASRTGTGRVQPQHF. The CDR3 bases are TGTGCCAGCAGAACCGGGACAGGGAGAGTTCAGCCCCAGCATTTT.

Only one count was recorded for this clone. V usage is TRBV5-1 and J usage is TRBJ2-1; 8 bases map to TRBD1. V gave up 4 bases and J gave up 8 bases; unmatched junction bases: 8. From germline, CDR1 is SGHRS and CDR2 YFSETQ. This CDR3 spans 14 amino acids. The CDR3 nucleotides are TGCGCCAGCAGCCACGGGACAGGCGGCGATGAGCAGTTCTTC. This codes for CASSHGTGGDEQFF. The variable domain in full, completed from reference TRBV5-1 and TRBJ2-1, reads KAGVTQTPRYLIKTRGQQVTLSCSPISGHRSVSWYQQTPGQGLQFLFEYFSETQRNKGNFPGRFSGRQFSNSRSEMNVSTLELGDSALYLCASSHGTGGDEQFFGPGTRLTVL.

The chain couples TRBV4-1 to TRBJ1-2; 9 nucleotides match TRBD1. V lost 1 base to trimming and J lost 0 bases; unmatched junction nucleotides: 9. The germline V gene encodes CDR1 MGHRA and CDR2 YSYEKL. The length of the CDR3 is 18 residues. CDR3 region: CASSQVWTGVLANYGYTF. The CDR3 coding sequence is TGCGCCAGCAGCCAAGTCTGGACAGGGGTTTTAGCTAACTATGGCTACACCTTC.

The chain links TRBV29-1 to TRBJ1-2, with D maybe TRBD1 (5 bases). This CDR3 is built from 14 residues. CDR1 and CDR2 from the germline V gene are SQVTM and ANQGSEA. V was trimmed by 2 bases and J by 9 bases, leaving 19 bases between them. The CDR3 loop reads CSVELAAGLFRYTF. Here the CDR3 DNA reads TGCAGCGTTGAATTGGCGGCAGGGCTATTTCGCTACACCTTC.

Here the CDR3 DNA reads TGTGCCAGCAGCCAGGGGGCAGGGCTTGATGGGGAGACCCAGTACTTC. It translates to CASSQGAGLDGETQYF. This chain connects TRBV3-1 (or the pseudogene TRBV3-2) to TRBJ2-5; D is perhaps TRBD1 (6 bases). Germline CDR1 LGHDT, CDR2 YNNKEL (reference sequence). The V gene lost 3 bases and the J gene lost 5 bases, with 19 bases spanning the gap. The CDR3 consists of 16 residues.

This clone turned up a few times. This chain links TRBV7-2 with TRBJ2-2, with D perhaps TRBD1 (5 bases). Trimming cost V 6 bases and J 2 bases, with 7 bases left between them. The CDR3 runs 13 residues. CDR1 and CDR2 (germline): SGHTA, FQGNSA. The CDR3 reads CASRQDNTGELFF. The CDR3 DNA follows: TGTGCCAGCAGACAGGACAACACCGGGGAGCTGTTTTTT.

The rearrangement joins TRBV30 to TRBJ1-1; D unclear. The CDR3 is 12 residues long. Germline V gene data show CDR1 as GTSNPN and CDR2 as SVGIG (reference sequence). The V gene lost 0 bases and the J gene lost 9 bases, with 11 bases spanning the gap. The CDR3 sequence: CAWSVSAIQAFF. In nucleotides, the CDR3 is TGTGCCTGGAGTGTTTCAGCGATACAAGCTTTCTTT.

J is TRBJ2-7 and V is TRBV5-6, with a possible D match to TRBD2 (6 bases). Germline assignment: CDR1 SGHDT and CDR2 YYEEEE. V lost 0 bases and J lost 3, with 10 bases in between. CDR3 size: 14 residues. CDR3 residues: CASSLAREVYEQYF. CDR3 in DNA: TGTGCCAGCAGCTTGGCCAGGGAGGTCTACGAGCAGTACTTC.

The count of this clone is one. J is TRBJ1-6 and V is TRBV7-9; D unclear. This CDR3 comprises 15 residues. Looked up from germline, CDR1 is SEHNR and CDR2 is FQNEAQ (reference sequence). V was cut by 4 bases and J by 0 bases, with 7 bases left in between. This chain's CDR3 is CASSYWPSYNSPLHF. The CDR3 region has the DNA TGTGCCAGCAGCTATTGGCCCTCCTATAATTCACCCCTCCACTTT.

This clone was seen just once. The CDR3 nucleotides are TGTGCCAGCAGCCCAACAGGGGTGGGGTCGGAGACCCAGTACTTC. This encodes CASSPTGVGSETQYF. The gene calls are TRBV6-2 or TRBV6-3 and TRBJ2-5; 7 bases fit TRBD1. This CDR3 has 15 residues. From germline, CDR1 is MNHEY and CDR2 SVGEGT. Germline trimming cut 6 bases from V and 5 bases from J; bases unmatched to any gene: 12.

The gene calls are TRBV7-9 and TRBJ2-2, with 8 bases fitting TRBD1. Trimming removed 6 bases from V and 0 bases from J; junction bases left unmatched: 3. CDR1 and CDR2 (germline): SEHNR, FQNEAQ (reference sequence). The CDR3 is made up of 15 amino acids. Here the CDR3 reads CASRTGGPNTGELFF. The CDR3 coding sequence is TGTGCCAGCAGAACAGGGGGACCGAACACCGGGGAGCTGTTTTTT.

The chain is built from TRBV4-1 and TRBJ2-5, with D possibly TRBD2 on 5 matching bases. The CDR3 is made up of 16 amino acids. Trimming removed 1 base at V and 5 bases at J, with 17 bases between. Looked up from germline, CDR1 is MGHRA and CDR2 is YSYEKL. The CDR3 loop reads CASSQGGRGPGETQYF. CDR3 in DNA: TGCGCCAGCAGCCAAGGCGGACGTGGGCCGGGGGAGACCCAGTACTTC.

The chain employs TRBV19 and TRBJ1-5; no firm D call. CDR1 and CDR2 (germline): LNHDA, SQIVND (reference sequence). This CDR3 region has 15 residues. V dropped 5 bases and J dropped 3 bases, with 14 bases sitting between them. The CDR3 loop is CASSANSRFNQPQHF. In DNA, the CDR3 is TGTGCCAGTAGTGCCAACAGCAGGTTCAATCAGCCCCAGCATTTT.